This TCR beta chain was captured by sequencing in a study of cytomegalovirus exposure and HLA in healthy donors. About this clone itself: Its antigen is not identified.

The germline V gene has CDR1 SGHTA and CDR2 FQGNSA. Deletions cut 10 bases from V and 5 bases from J, with 17 bases between. CDR3 size: 13 residues. Findings and limits, study-wide: It has been reported that TCR beta sequences accurately predicted the HLA-A and HLA-B alleles of most subjects.

Use of 60 Vbeta and 13 Jbeta primers characterized the PCR. Profiled with immunoSEQ multiplex PCR; TCRdb holds only in-frame clones, not every one. Of about 120,000 clones listed, around 80% were seen once; the top ten hold about 2.5%. The source material was PBMCs. The chain carries TRBV7-2 and TRBJ2-5; tentatively, D is TRBD1 (5 bases). The receptor was derived from a woman in her thirties or forties in good health and CMV-seropositive. Here the CDR3 DNA reads TGTGCCACCGCGTGGGGCTCCAGGGAGACCCAGTACTTC. Translated, it gives CATAWGSRETQYF.